The clone carrying this T cell receptor (beta chain) was detected many times. Its target is unknown. Using a CD8+CD4-CCR7+CD45RA+ phenotype, naive CD8 T cells were sorted. These data originate in a study of molecular identifiers for immune sequencing clone quantification. Study context: RNA from around 20,000 or 100,000 naive CD8 cells was split five ways in replicates, with four sequenced.

The germline CDR1 and CDR2 sequences are SGHVS and FNYEAQ. The CDR3 runs to 14 residues. J gave up 5 bases and V 0 bases, and 3 bases lay outside the gene matches. TCRdb recomputed calls from the PCR reads with MiXCR, one row per CDR3 protein. This table has tens of thousands of distinct CDR3 sequences, around a fifth appearing once. General study results and limits: Reports indicate spiked Jurkat TCR RNA from one cell could be found among roughly 980,000 naive cells. Clonotypes topping 20 RNA copies carried over 97% of effector molecules but under 1% of naive ones.

What was sequenced was naive CD8+ T cells from blood, with Jurkat cell RNA spiked in. Subset indicated: FACS-sorted CD8+CD4-CCR7+CD45RA+ naive T cells. The clonotype was recovered from a human donor in good health. Some libraries in this study had Jurkat cell RNA spiked in. This chain joins TRBV7-6 and TRBJ2-5; the match to TRBD2 covers 7 bases. The CDR3 loop is CASSLAYGRETQYF. The CDR3 nucleotides read TGTGCCAGCAGCTTAGCATACGGGAGGGAGACCCAGTACTTC.